This TCR beta chain is from a study of CD8+CD57+ T cells in acquired aplastic anemia. This CDR3 has 13 amino acids. The V end lost 1 base, the J end lost 7 bases, and 7 bases lay between the germline ends. Germline CDR1 and CDR2: KGHDR and SFDVKD. TCR beta VDJ combinations and CDR3 sequences were profiled from genomic DNA. Each CDR3 protein gets one entry after TCRdb re-called the reads with MiXCR. The repertoire holds about 290,000 distinct CDR3 sequences, with 56% as singletons. General study findings and limits: Overlap between patients and controls comprised twenty-nine CD8+ CDR3 sequences.

This clonotype was observed a handful of times. Its antigen is unknown. Sequenced patients had shown CD8+CD57+ cell expansion by flow cytometry. The sequencing sample was made of sorted CD4+, CD8+, or CD8+CD57+ T cells (not recorded which) from PBMCs. This clonotype originated in a human donor with aplastic anemia. This sequence joins TRBV24-1 and TRBJ2-1, with D perhaps matching TRBD2 (5 bases). DNA of the CDR3: TGTGCCACCAGTGATTTAGGCGGGAATGAGCAGTTCTTC. The encoded protein is CATSDLGGNEQFF.